Below are 2 T cell receptor beta chains sequenced from a single sample in a study of CD8+CD57+ T cells in acquired aplastic anemia. Sequenced patients had shown CD8+CD57+ cell expansion by flow cytometry. Genomic DNA acted as the template from which TCR beta VDJ combination and CDR3 sequence profiling were carried out. Using its own MiXCR run on the reads, TCRdb lists one record per CDR3 protein. The table records approximately 190,000 distinct CDR3 sequences, 40% to 55% of them present only once. Sequences were obtained from sorted CD4+, CD8+, or CD8+CD57+ T cells (not recorded which) from PBMCs. The receptor source for this set is a human donor with aplastic anemia.

The chain combines TRBV6-1 with TRBJ2-7, with 10 positions matching TRBD2. The ends lost 5 bases at V and 2 bases at J; junction bases unmatched: 6. In germline, CDR1 is MNHNS, CDR2 SASEGT. The CDR3 contains 15 residues. The CDR3 here is CASSRKREGAYEQYF. CDR3 coding DNA: TGTGCCAGCAGTAGAAAGCGGGAGGGTGCCTACGAGCAGTACTTC.

The V and J genes are TRBV10-3 and TRBJ2-1; 10 bases align to TRBD2. Germline V gene lookup returns CDR1 ENHRY and CDR2 SYGVKD. With 10 bases clipped from V and 5 bases from J, the junction kept 8 bases outside the gene matches. This CDR3 spans 14 amino acids. For the CDR3, the DNA is TGTGCCACCCAAGCGGGAGGGCCGAACAATGAGCAGTTCTTC. Protein product: CATQAGGPNNEQFF.